This T cell receptor beta chain originates from a study of blood T cell repertoires in COVID-19. Turning to the study itself: Material from acute and convalescent COVID-19 was sourced from the United States, Italy and Spain.

Authors' data handling: For nucleated cells, counts were estimated from reference gene primer amplification. Sequencing used immunoSEQ multiplex PCR; TCRdb keeps in-frame clones, though not all of them. D and trimming were read from the DNA, whereas the V and J calls and clone size are those reported in that table. The table includes about 170,000 clones, approximately 80% detected once. Germline lookup yields CDR1 MNHEY and CDR2 SMNVEV (reference sequence). This CDR3 comprises 15 residues. V lost 8 bases and J lost 2; bases outside the gene matches: 6. The source of this sequence is a woman aged 55-69 years with acute or convalescent COVID-19. The chain carries TRBV27 and TRBJ1-5; TRBD1 matches at 10 bases. Input material: peripheral blood. The CDR3 spells CASGLTGGGNQPQHF. CDR3 DNA sequence: TGTGCCAGCGGGCTGACAGGGGGCGGCAATCAGCCCCAGCATTTT.